This T cell receptor (beta chain) was sequenced for a study of T cells in Graves' hyperthyroidism and ophthalmopathy. Study-level results: Model predictions of ophthalmopathy came a median 6.5 months before onset. Blood also carried most thyroid clonotypes expanded above 0.001.

This clonotype was observed many times. Its matching antigen is unknown. The CDR3 is 15 amino acids. Between the trimmed V and J ends, which lost 8 bases and 4 bases, there was a span of 18 bases. Germline loops: CDR1 MDHEN, CDR2 SYDVKM. Approximately 10 ml of fresh peripheral blood supplied the PBMCs. From RNA transcripts, TCR beta CDR3 regions were amplified. Carried out on the TCR CDR3, a first-round RT-PCR used the HTBI primer set. Using its own MiXCR run on the multiplex PCR reads, TCRdb lists one record per CDR3 protein. Of about 690,000 distinct CDR3 sequences in the sample, roughly 17% were seen once.

Sequenced sample: blood. The genes are TRBV28 and TRBJ1-5; unclear D gene. This sequence was found in a man between 45 and 60 years old with Graves' hyperthyroidism. CDR3 protein: CASRTPGDGNQPQHF. CDR3 in DNA: TGTGCCAGCCGGACGCCGGGAGATGGGAATCAGCCCCAGCATTTT. Supplemented by reference TRBV28 and TRBJ1-5, the full variable domain reads DVKVTQSSRYLVKRTGEKVFLECVQDMDHENMFWYRQDPGLGLRLIYFSYDVKMKEKGDIPEGYSVSREKKERFSLILESASTNQTSMYLCASRTPGDGNQPQHFGDGTRLSIL.